These T cell receptor beta chains were read from a single sample in a study of human T cells and chemical hapten exposure. MiXCR, run by TCRdb on the RACE reads, gives a single entry per CDR3 protein. The repertoire holds 60,000 to 75,000 distinct CDR3 sequences, 6.7% seen once, with over 1.5% in the top ten. Sequencing was performed on whole blood, taken in connection with sensitization to the hapten diphenylcyclopropenone (DPC). The receptor set was obtained from a woman in her 30s with alopecia areata. Some clones in this sample may be carry-over from other donors' samples. CDR3s include the opening cysteine and the closing phenylalanine or tryptophan. The D gene is left open where the match is weak. Expanded clones get a size class; other rows say once, few or many, or leave the size out.

j_gene: TRBJ1-5
v_gene: TRBV15
d_gene: -
abundance: -
CDR3nt: TGTGCCACCAGCCCGGGGCAGGGATACAGTCAGCCCCAGCATTTT
CDR3aa: CATSPGQGYSQPQHF

j_gene: TRBJ2-3
v_gene: TRBV20-1
d_gene: -
abundance: many
CDR3nt: TGCAGTGCTAGAGCCCCTGGTACGCAGTATTTT
CDR3aa: CSARAPGTQYF

j_gene: TRBJ1-1
v_gene: TRBV20-1
d_gene: -
abundance: many
CDR3nt: TGCAGTGCTCGATCTAGGACGGTGAACACTGAAGCTTTCTTT
CDR3aa: CSARSRTVNTEAFF

j_gene: TRBJ2-1
v_gene: TRBV12-3/TRBV12-4
d_gene: -
abundance: -
CDR3nt: TGTGCCAGCAGAGACAGGGAGGATGAGCAGTTCTTC
CDR3aa: CASRDREDEQFF

j_gene: TRBJ1-2
v_gene: TRBV12-3/TRBV12-4
d_gene: -
abundance: many
CDR3nt: TGTGCCAGCAGTCGAAATCCTGGAGGGAATGTTGGCTACACCTTC
CDR3aa: CASSRNPGGNVGYTF

j_gene: TRBJ1-5
v_gene: TRBV29-1
d_gene: -
abundance: few
CDR3nt: TGCAGCGTTGGGGTCGGGGGAGGAGACCAGCCCCAGCATTTT
CDR3aa: CSVGVGGGDQPQHF

j_gene: TRBJ1-4
v_gene: TRBV29-1
d_gene: TRBD1
abundance: many
CDR3nt: TGCAGCGTGGAGGGACAGGTGGGGGAAAAACTGTTTTTT
CDR3aa: CSVEGQVGEKLFF

j_gene: TRBJ1-2
v_gene: TRBV7-9
d_gene: -
abundance: many
CDR3nt: TGTGCCAGCAGCTTAAGGCTTGCCTATGGCTACACCTTC
CDR3aa: CASSLRLAYGYTF

j_gene: TRBJ1-1
v_gene: TRBV6-2/TRBV6-3
d_gene: TRBD1
abundance: many
CDR3nt: TGTGCCAGTTGGGACAGGGGGTTCGCTGAAGCTTTCTTT
CDR3aa: CASWDRGFAEAFF

j_gene: TRBJ2-1
v_gene: TRBV25-1
d_gene: TRBD2
abundance: -
CDR3nt: TGTGCCAGCAGGACTAGCGGATACAATGAGCAGTTCTTC
CDR3aa: CASRTSGYNEQFF

j_gene: TRBJ1-6
v_gene: TRBV5-1
d_gene: -
abundance: many
CDR3nt: TGCGCCAGCAGCTTGGCAGAGACCAGCTCCTATAATTCACCCCTCCACTTT
CDR3aa: CASSLAETSSYNSPLHF

j_gene: TRBJ1-6
v_gene: TRBV7-3
d_gene: TRBD1
abundance: -
CDR3nt: TGTGCCAGCAGCCCCGGACAGGGGGCGGAATCACCCCTCCACTTT
CDR3aa: CASSPGQGAESPLHF

j_gene: TRBJ2-3
v_gene: TRBV12-3/TRBV12-4
d_gene: -
abundance: many
CDR3nt: TGTGCCAGCAGTTCCCAGCCGGGGGCACCTCCGGCAGATACGCAGTATTTT
CDR3aa: CASSSQPGAPPADTQYF

j_gene: TRBJ2-5
v_gene: TRBV3-1
d_gene: -
abundance: many
CDR3nt: TGTGCCAGCAGCTCAAGAGGCATATGGGGGGGCAACCAAGAGACCCAGTACTTC
CDR3aa: CASSSRGIWGGNQETQYF

j_gene: TRBJ2-2
v_gene: TRBV4-2
d_gene: -
abundance: few
CDR3nt: TGTGCCAGCAGCCAAGATCTTGTTGCGGGGGCAGGGACCGGGGAGCTGTTTTTT
CDR3aa: CASSQDLVAGAGTGELFF

j_gene: TRBJ1-1
v_gene: TRBV11-2
d_gene: -
abundance: many
CDR3nt: TGTGCCAGCAGCTTAGAGGGCAAAAAGAACACTGAAGCTTTCTTT
CDR3aa: CASSLEGKKNTEAFF

j_gene: TRBJ1-4
v_gene: TRBV11-2
d_gene: -
abundance: many
CDR3nt: TGTGCCAGCAGCTTAGATTGGCCAAATGAAAAACTGTTTTTT
CDR3aa: CASSLDWPNEKLFF

j_gene: TRBJ2-3
v_gene: TRBV5-1
d_gene: -
abundance: few
CDR3nt: TGCGCCAGCAGCACCCACACAGATACGCAGTATTTT
CDR3aa: CASSTHTDTQYF

j_gene: TRBJ2-4
v_gene: TRBV20-1
d_gene: -
abundance: many
CDR3nt: TGCAGTGCTAGAGATCCCCTAGCCAAAAACATTCAGTACTTC
CDR3aa: CSARDPLAKNIQYF

j_gene: TRBJ2-1
v_gene: TRBV7-9
d_gene: -
abundance: many
CDR3nt: TGTGCCAGCAGGTCCAGGGGACCATACAATGAGCAGTTCTTC
CDR3aa: CASRSRGPYNEQFF

j_gene: TRBJ1-1
v_gene: TRBV21-1
d_gene: -
abundance: few
CDR3nt: TGTGCCAGCAGCAAACGGGAGGCAATGAACACTGAAGCTTTCTTT
CDR3aa: CASSKREAMNTEAFF

j_gene: TRBJ2-7
v_gene: TRBV5-1
d_gene: -
abundance: many
CDR3nt: TGCGCCAGCAGCTTGGGGGGCACCTCCTACGAGCAGTACTTC
CDR3aa: CASSLGGTSYEQYF

j_gene: TRBJ2-3
v_gene: TRBV18
d_gene: -
abundance: many
CDR3nt: TGTGCCAGCTCACTTTCAAGCACAGATACGCAGTATTTT
CDR3aa: CASSLSSTDTQYF

j_gene: TRBJ2-3
v_gene: TRBV5-1
d_gene: -
abundance: few
CDR3nt: TGCGCCAGCAGCTTGGCCGTGGTTAGCACAGATACGCAGTATTTT
CDR3aa: CASSLAVVSTDTQYF

j_gene: TRBJ2-7
v_gene: TRBV29-1
d_gene: TRBD2
abundance: many
CDR3nt: TGCAGCGGAAGGGCTAGCGGAAACTACGAGCAGTACTTC
CDR3aa: CSGRASGNYEQYF

j_gene: TRBJ1-2
v_gene: TRBV6-5
d_gene: TRBD1
abundance: many
CDR3nt: TGTGCCAGCAGGGGATTGACAGGGGGTTTCTATGGCTACACCTTC
CDR3aa: CASRGLTGGFYGYTF

j_gene: TRBJ2-3
v_gene: TRBV2
d_gene: -
abundance: many
CDR3nt: TGTGCCAGCAGTCGCGGAGTCGGAAGCCTGGCCACAGATACGCAGTATTTT
CDR3aa: CASSRGVGSLATDTQYF

j_gene: TRBJ1-2
v_gene: TRBV18
d_gene: -
abundance: -
CDR3nt: TGTGCCAGCTCACCTTCTACAGCCCCCAACTATGGCTACACCTTC
CDR3aa: CASSPSTAPNYGYTF

j_gene: TRBJ1-5
v_gene: TRBV6-1
d_gene: -
abundance: many
CDR3nt: TGTGCCAGCAGTGGGGGACGACGGAACAATCAGCCCCAGCATTTT
CDR3aa: CASSGGRRNNQPQHF